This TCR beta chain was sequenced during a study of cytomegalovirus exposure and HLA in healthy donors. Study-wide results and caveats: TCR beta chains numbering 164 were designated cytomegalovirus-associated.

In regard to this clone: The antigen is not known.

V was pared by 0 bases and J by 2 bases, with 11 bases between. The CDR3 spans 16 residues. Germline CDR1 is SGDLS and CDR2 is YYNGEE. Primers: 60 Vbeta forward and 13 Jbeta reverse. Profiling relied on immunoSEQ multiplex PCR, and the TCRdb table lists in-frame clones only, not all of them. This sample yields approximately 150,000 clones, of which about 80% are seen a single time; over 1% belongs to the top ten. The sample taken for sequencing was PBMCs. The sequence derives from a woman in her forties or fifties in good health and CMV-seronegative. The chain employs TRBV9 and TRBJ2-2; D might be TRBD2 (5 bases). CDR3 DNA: TGTGCCAGCAGCGTAGGGGGTGGAGGTAACACCGGGGAGCTGTTTTTT. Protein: CASSVGGGGNTGELFF.